This T cell receptor beta chain is from a study of spatial heterogeneity in lung cancer. The study, taken as a whole, reports: Counts that tracked tumor mutation counts were those of expanded intratumoral alpha and beta TCRs.

This clonotype has ten or more counts. Its antigen is as yet unknown. V was clipped by 1 base and J by 4 bases; unmatched bases: 6. CDR3 length: 15 amino acids. Per germline, CDR1 SGHTA and CDR2 FQGTGA. TCRdb analysed the 5' RACE reads with MiXCR anew, one entry per CDR3 protein. This sample yields 13,000 or so distinct CDR3 sequences, of which less than 6.5% are seen a single time; 11% belongs to the top ten. Described time point: sample taken at primary tumor resection. The sample here was lung tumor tissue, taken at surgery. The source is a female donor with early-stage non-small cell lung cancer. The V and J genes are TRBV7-3 and TRBJ2-5; TRBD1 matches at 7 bases. The CDR3 loop reads CASSLNRGEGETQYF. For the CDR3, the DNA is TGTGCCAGCAGCTTAAACAGGGGAGAAGGAGAGACCCAGTACTTC.